This T cell receptor beta chain is from a study of blood T cells in healthy people across ages. Study observations and caveats: Both naive CD4+ cell counts and diversity were greater in long-lived donors than in aged donors.

As regards this clonotype: Its antigen is undetermined.

This CDR3 is 15 amino acids long. Germline CDR1 is SNHLY and CDR2 is FYNNEI. V dropped 2 bases and J dropped 1 base, with 11 bases sitting between them. The authors ran a second PCR of about 6 to 11 cycles using a sample-barcoded 5' primer and a J-beta primer mix. Each TCR beta cDNA got a 12-nucleotide random molecular identifier. Every sample returned 3 million or more CDR3-containing paired-end reads. TCRdb re-called the 5' RACE reads with MiXCR, one entry per CDR3 protein. The sample has around 790,000 distinct CDR3 sequences, under 55% seen once. The TCR originated in a man in his sixties in good health. Input material: blood. This chain links TRBV2 with TRBJ1-1; no definite D call. CDR3 in DNA: TGTGCCAGCAGTGAATCCGACGTTTGGAACACTGAAGCTTTCTTT. It codes for CASSESDVWNTEAFF.